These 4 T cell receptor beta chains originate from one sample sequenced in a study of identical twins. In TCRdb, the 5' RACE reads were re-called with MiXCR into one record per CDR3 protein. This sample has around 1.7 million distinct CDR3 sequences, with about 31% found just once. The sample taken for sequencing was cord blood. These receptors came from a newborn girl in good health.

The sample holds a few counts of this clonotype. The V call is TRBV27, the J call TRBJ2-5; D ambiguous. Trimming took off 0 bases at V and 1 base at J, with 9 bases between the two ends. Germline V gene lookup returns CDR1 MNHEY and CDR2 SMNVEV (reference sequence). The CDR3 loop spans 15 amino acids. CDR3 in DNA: TGTGCCAGCAGTTTATCTTCGCACCTCCAAGAGACCCAGTACTTC. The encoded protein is CASSLSSHLQETQYF.

CDR3 protein: CASSKVDRSRQETQYF. As DNA, the CDR3 is TGTGCCAGCAGCAAAGTGGACAGGTCAAGACAAGAGACCCAGTACTTC. This chain links TRBV21-1 with TRBJ2-5; whether TRBD1, the table's D call, matches the DNA was not checked. TRBV21-1 is given as a pseudogene. This CDR3 has 16 amino acids.

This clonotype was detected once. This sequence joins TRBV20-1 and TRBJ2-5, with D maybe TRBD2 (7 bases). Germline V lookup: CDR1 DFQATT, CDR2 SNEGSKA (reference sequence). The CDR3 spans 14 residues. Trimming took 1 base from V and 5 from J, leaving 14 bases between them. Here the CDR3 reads CSARVGGASETQYF. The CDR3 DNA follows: TGCAGTGCTAGAGTAGGGGGGGCCTCGGAGACCCAGTACTTC.

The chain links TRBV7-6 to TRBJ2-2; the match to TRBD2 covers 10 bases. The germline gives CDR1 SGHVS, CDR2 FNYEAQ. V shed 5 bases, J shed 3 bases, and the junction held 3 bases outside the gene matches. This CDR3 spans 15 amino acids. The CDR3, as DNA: TGTGCCAGCAGCCACCTAGCGGGGGACACCGGGGAGCTGTTTTTT. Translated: CASSHLAGDTGELFF. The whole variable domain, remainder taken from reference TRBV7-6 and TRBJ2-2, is GAGVSQSPRYKVTKRGQDVALRCDPISGHVSLYWYRQALGQGPEFLTYFNYEAQQDKSGLPNDRFSAERPEGSISTLTIQRTEQRDSAMYRCASSHLAGDTGELFFGEGSRLTVL.